This TCR beta chain is drawn from a study of blood T cell repertoires in COVID-19 (dated by TCRdb to 2018 to 2020). A note on the overall study: Samples from collaborators originated in the United States, Italy and Spain and spanned both the acute and convalescent phases of COVID-19. The prospective study material was composed of cDNA or gDNA derived from T cells, B-cell-depleted T cells, or PBMCs. Deeply sampled blood TCRbeta repertoires from subjects exposed to, actively infected with, or recovered from COVID-19 were included in the dataset. Samples came from the ongoing ImmuneRACE study (first 160 participants) plus 1,254 subjects from 6 global collaborators. A de-identified subject ID, COVID-19 status, age in years and sex were almost always included in the sample metadata. Where available, HLA class I and class II types were obtained from metadata supplied by the sample provider rather than from assay-based typing. A freely available public database, intended as a resource for researchers studying the immune response to SARS-CoV-2, is where the repertoires were released.

Overall study outcomes, separate from this receptor: The quantity of clinical and demographic metadata differed by source and by participant and was supplied without curation.

Notes on this clone: The antigen this receptor binds is unknown. One base away there is no much larger clone; base qualities are not given.

One collaborating source in Seattle enrolled patients while the patients were actively infected and followed the patients over time throughout the course of disease. Whole blood was collected in K2EDTA tubes by collaborating institutions according to the institutions' own protocols. For TCRbeta analysis, collaborator samples were shipped as frozen whole blood, as isolated PBMCs, or as DNA extracted from either sample type. TCRbeta CDR3 regions were amplified from genomic DNA by means of the immunoSEQ Assay, a bias-controlled multiplex PCR. In the authors' own workflow: The number of nucleated cells in each sample was estimated by amplification of reference gene primers within the assay. To quantify the absolute abundance of each unique TCRbeta CDR3 rearrangement, sequence reads were collapsed and filtered. Productive Simpson clonality was computed per sample as the square root of Simpson's diversity index over productive rearrangements. Drawn from immuneACCESS, this table holds only the in-frame rearrangements with V and J called that TCRdb kept. Clones are partly lost; checked studies trace under half to an unresolved V gene and leave the rest unexplained. V, J and clone size are those of that table, while D and trimming were read from the DNA. This sample is represented by some 240,000 clones; around 89% of them were singletons. The top ten clones comprise around 2.3% of the sample.

Relative to germline, V is missing 6 bases and J is missing 2 bases, with 7 bases of the junction outside any gene match. The CDR3 measures 15 amino acids from cysteine to phenylalanine. This entry keeps only the CDR3 DNA: 45 bases, framed from base 1. Sequences LNHDA (CDR1) and SQIVND (CDR2) are obtained from the germline V gene (reference sequence). The receptor was isolated from a woman aged 55-75 years with COVID-19, enrolled during active disease. The sequence is built from TRBV19 and TRBJ1-2, with TRBD1 matching 9 junction bases. The sequencing input was peripheral blood. The CDR3 has the sequence CASRLTGGGNYGYTF. Read as DNA, the sequence is TGTGCCAGTAGGCTAACAGGGGGCGGGAACTATGGCTACACCTTC.